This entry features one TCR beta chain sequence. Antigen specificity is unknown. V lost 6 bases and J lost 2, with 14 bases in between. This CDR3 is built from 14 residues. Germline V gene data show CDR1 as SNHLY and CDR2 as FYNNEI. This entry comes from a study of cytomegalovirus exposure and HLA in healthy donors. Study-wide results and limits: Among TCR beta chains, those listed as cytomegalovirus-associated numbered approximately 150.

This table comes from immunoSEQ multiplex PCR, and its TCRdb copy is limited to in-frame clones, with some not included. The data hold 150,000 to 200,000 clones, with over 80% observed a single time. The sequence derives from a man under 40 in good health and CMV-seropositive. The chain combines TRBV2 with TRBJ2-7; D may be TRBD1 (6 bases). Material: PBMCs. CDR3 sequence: CASSPTGSPYEQYF. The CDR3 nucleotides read TGTGCCAGCAGCCCGACAGGTTCGCCCTACGAGCAGTACTTC.